This is a list of T cell receptor beta chains from one sample in a study of shared T cell receptors in the human thymus. Assay: immunoSEQ multiplex PCR; the TCRdb copy retains only in-frame clones and omits some. The table includes around 340,000 clones, 85% to 95% detected once. What was sequenced was thymocytes. Every receptor here comes from a human donor. The CDR3 runs from the conserved cysteine through the conserved F or W. D genes are given only for firm matches. A row's size may be missing; if present it is once, few, many or a size class.

J gene: TRBJ2-3
clone size: -
D gene: TRBD2
V gene: TRBV9
CDR3 DNA: TGTGCCAGCAGCGTAATGAGCGGGACTAGCACAGATACGCAGTATTTT
CDR3 protein: CASSVMSGTSTDTQYF

J gene: TRBJ2-6
clone size: -
D gene: TRBD2
V gene: TRBV27
CDR3 DNA: TGTGCCAGCCATAATAGGACTAGCCGATCAACCTCTGGGGCCAACGTCCTGACTTTC
CDR3 protein: CASHNRTSRSTSGANVLTF

J gene: TRBJ2-7
clone size: -
D gene: -
V gene: TRBV18
CDR3 DNA: TGTGCCAGCTCACCAGAGTCAGGCTCCTACGAGCAGTACTTC
CDR3 protein: CASSPESGSYEQYF

J gene: TRBJ1-4
clone size: once
D gene: -
V gene: TRBV5-5
CDR3 DNA: TGTGCCAGCAGCTTGGCCGTCAGGTTTAAGGCTGCGACTAATGAAAAACTGTTTTTT
CDR3 protein: CASSLAVRFKAATNEKLFF

J gene: TRBJ2-7
clone size: -
D gene: TRBD1
V gene: TRBV23-1
CDR3 DNA: TGCGCCAGCAGTCAAGGTCGGGACAGGGGCTCCTACGAGCAGTACTTC
CDR3 protein: CASSQGRDRGSYEQYF

J gene: TRBJ2-7
clone size: -
D gene: -
V gene: TRBV19
CDR3 DNA: TGTGCCAGTAGTACCGGGACCCACTACGAGCAGTACTTC
CDR3 protein: CASSTGTHYEQYF

J gene: TRBJ1-1
clone size: once
D gene: -
V gene: TRBV7-2
CDR3 DNA: TGTGCCAGCAGCTGGGCGGAGTCGAACACTGAAGCTTTCTTT
CDR3 protein: CASSWAESNTEAFF

J gene: TRBJ2-6
clone size: -
D gene: TRBD1
V gene: TRBV30
CDR3 DNA: TGTGCCTGGAGTGGCCCTTTGTGGACAGGGGGTATTATAGGGGCCAACGTCCTGACTTTC
CDR3 protein: CAWSGPLWTGGIIGANVLTF

J gene: TRBJ2-1
clone size: -
D gene: -
V gene: TRBV28
CDR3 DNA: TGTGCCAGCAGTTTATGTTACCGCGGGGGCAAACACTGCAACAGGGGTGCCTACAATGAGCAGTTCTTC
CDR3 protein: CASSLCYRGGKHCNRGAYNEQFF

J gene: TRBJ1-5
clone size: -
D gene: TRBD1
V gene: TRBV6-6
CDR3 DNA: TGTGCCAGCGGCGAGCAGGGGGGACAGTATCAGCCCCAGCATTTT
CDR3 protein: CASGEQGGQYQPQHF

J gene: TRBJ2-1
clone size: -
D gene: TRBD2
V gene: TRBV4-2
CDR3 DNA: TGTGCCAGCAGCCCTTACCAATCCGGGACTAGCGGGAGAACGGGTGAGCAGTTCTTC
CDR3 protein: CASSPYQSGTSGRTGEQFF

J gene: TRBJ2-1
clone size: once
D gene: -
V gene: TRBV7-6
CDR3 DNA: TGTGCCAGCAGCTTCGTGGCACCGGGAGTGGAGTACAATGAGCAGTTCTTC
CDR3 protein: CASSFVAPGVEYNEQFF

J gene: TRBJ2-1
clone size: -
D gene: -
V gene: TRBV27
CDR3 DNA: TGTGCCAGCAGTTATCGAAGTTGGGGGCTCACCTACAATGAGCAGTTCTTC
CDR3 protein: CASSYRSWGLTYNEQFF

J gene: TRBJ2-1
clone size: -
D gene: -
V gene: TRBV9
CDR3 DNA: TGTGCCAGCAGCGTAGGTCCAGCGCCAGAGCAGTTCTTC
CDR3 protein: CASSVGPAPEQFF